This entry concerns a single T cell receptor beta chain. This clonotype has a count of ten or more. Its binding antigen is unknown. Base qualities are not at hand, and no much larger clone is one base apart. Library preparation employed multiplex PCR. The instrument given in TCRdb is Illumina HiSeq 4000. TCR beta libraries were built with iRepertoire HTBI primers and Arm-PCR amplification of CDR3 regions. Before sequencing, the PCR products underwent gel purification. The authors' pipeline ran thus. Gene usage analysis of CDR3 amino acid clonotypes relied on the approximately 62 TRBV and 13 to 15 TRBJ segments identified across samples. COPE and FqMerger were used to merge filtered high-quality paired reads into contigs. Contigs were aligned with BLAST to IMGT TRBV, TRBD and TRBJ reference genes, and CDR3 was defined per IMGT. Any clonotype with a frequency above 0.1% was classified as a highly expanded clone. Shannon entropy was used to measure repertoire diversity, and the Gini coefficient was used to measure V-J evenness. A clonotype found in more than one individual was treated as public. TCRdb handled the public reads itself, with Q25 trimming in fastp and clone calling in MiXCR, and kept productive beta chains. Rows merge per CDR3 protein into single entries with the most common DNA and genes. TCRdb, not the authors, supplied the V and J calls. Across this sample there are about 340,000 distinct CDR3 sequences, with around a fifth seen only once. The ten largest clonotypes hold just under 30% of the sample.

From the cysteine up to the phenylalanine, the CDR3 has a length of 14 residues. Only CDR3 DNA remains: 42 bases, in frame from the first base. Trimming at the junction amounts to 2 bases on V and 3 bases on J, and the germline ends lie 11 bases apart. The germline V gene supplies CDR1 MDHEN and CDR2 SYDVKM. The sample is drawn from a study of regulatory T cells in long-lasting Graves disease (dated by TCRdb to the early 2020s). Background on the whole study: Persistent Graves' disease was defined as persistently positive TSH receptor autoantibodies together with antithyroid drug treatment for over 5 years. Antithyroid drugs had been taken for roughly 10 years on average by persistent Graves' disease patients in the clinical cohort. A total of roughly 35 samples underwent TCR sequencing: 13 from persistent and about 20 from newly diagnosed Graves' disease patients. Patients with persistent Graves' disease were compared with patients with newly diagnosed Graves' disease using TCR sequencing and RNA sequencing of peripheral blood. The study was conducted in China and was registered as a clinical trial. Broader findings and caveats from the paper: More public clonotypes were shared among persistent patients (more than 2,500) than among newly diagnosed patients (roughly 960). Because the primary lesion, thyroid tissue, could not be accessed, the study looked at peripheral blood alone. Sequencing and analysis were restricted to the TCR beta chain. The authors noted that the small sample size was a limitation that may lower accuracy. TRBV28, TRBJ1-2 and TRBJ2-5 were preferentially used in persistent disease, while TRBV20-1 and TRBJ2-1 were favored in newly diagnosed disease. Compared with newly diagnosed patients, persistent Graves' disease patients had lower TCR Shannon entropy and fewer highly expanded clones, which suggests clonal expansion.

What the time point label conveys for this sample: persistent/refractory GD, antithyroid drugs over 5 years with positive TRAb. For both TCR sequencing and RNA sequencing, RNA was extracted from PBMCs in TRIzol. The diagnosis of Graves' disease was made according to American Thyroid Association guidelines. The patients came from an endocrinology department in Xi'an, China. Each patient gave approximately 9.7 milliliters of peripheral blood, collected in an EDTA anticoagulant tube. Ficoll Paque Plus density gradient separation was used to isolate PBMCs, and no additional T cell sorting was done. An Agilent 2100 Bioanalyzer and agarose gel were used to check RNA quality, while a NanoDrop 2000 measured RNA concentration.

The specimen was peripheral blood mononuclear cells (PBMCs), collected when the disease was refractory, from a patient treated with antithyroid drugs. The chain was built from TRBV28 and TRBJ2-7, with a tentative D gene TRBD2 over 6 matching bases. This clonotype was obtained from a female donor with Graves disease. CDR3 reads: CASSLDGEVYEQYF. The DNA sequence follows: TGTGCCAGCAGTTTAGATGGGGAGGTCTACGAGCAGTACTTC. Where the CDR3 stops, the reference TRBV28 and TRBJ2-7 genes take over; the full variable domain is DVKVTQSSRYLVKRTGEKVFLECVQDMDHENMFWYRQDPGLGLRLIYFSYDVKMKEKGDIPEGYSVSREKKERFSLILESASTNQTSMYLCASSLDGEVYEQYFGPGTRLTVT.